This T cell receptor (beta chain) was found in a study of regulatory dendritic cells for organ transplantation. Study results and caveats: Naive CD4+ and CD8+ repertoires were highly diverse; memory CD8+ was most oligoclonal. Among resting subsets, memory CD8+ cells contained the most alloreactive clonotypes. Memory CD8+ clonal expansion seemed more limited with regulatory than mature dendritic cells.

CD4+ or CD8+ T cells were sorted as naive CD45RA+ or memory CD45RO+. Germline V CDR1 and CDR2: SGDLS, YYNGEE. The V gene lost 4 bases and the J gene lost 1 base, with 11 bases spanning the gap. This CDR3 spans 14 amino acids. As for this clone: Antigen: not known.

Produced via immunoSEQ multiplex PCR; TCRdb's table is partial and in-frame only. The sample comprises 25,000 to 30,000 clones, about four fifths of which are singletons, and around 0.43% rests with the top ten. The sample taken for sequencing was naive CD8+ T cells from blood. The subset is: CD45RA+ naive T cells. The source is a human donor in good health. The gene calls are TRBV9 and TRBJ1-1; the D gene is possibly TRBD1 (6 bases). This chain's CDR3 is CASSPGTQNTEAFF. The CDR3 DNA reads as TGTGCCAGCAGCCCCGGGACACAGAACACTGAAGCTTTCTTT.